This is a list of T cell receptor beta chains from one sample in a study of Ad26.COV2.S vaccination and SARS-CoV-2 variants. Only in-frame clones appear in the TCRdb table, and some are missing; sequencing was by immunoSEQ multiplex PCR. The data contain about 350,000 clones, 92% of them singletons. The sequenced sample was peripheral blood, obtained after recovery from COVID-19. The source is a human donor who had recovered from COVID-19. Each CDR3 is given with its conserved first and last residue. A D gene is named only where the DNA matches it firmly. Not every row has a clone size; where given, it reads once, few, many or a size class.

. TRBJ2-3 TRBV5-4 . CASSLASDTQYF TGTGCCAGCAGCTTGGCCTCGGATACGCAGTATTTT
TRBD1 TRBJ2-7 TRBV19 . CASSRDRGSYEQYF TGTGCCAGTAGTAGGGACAGGGGATCATACGAGCAGTACTTC
. TRBJ1-4 TRBV25-1 once CASSEIQENEKLFF TGTGCCAGCAGTGAGATACAGGAGAATGAAAAACTGTTTTTT
. TRBJ2-7 TRBV3-1/TRBV3-2 . CASSQGRSGLYEQYF TGTGCCAGCAGCCAAGGGAGATCGGGGCTCTACGAGCAGTACTTC
. TRBJ1-5 TRBV16 . CASSQERQRNQPQHF TGTGCCAGCAGCCAGGAGAGACAGAGGAATCAGCCCCAGCATTTT
. TRBJ1-4 TRBV27 . CASSGGQEKLFF TGTGCCAGCAGCGGAGGACAGGAAAAACTGTTTTTT
TRBD1 TRBJ2-7 TRBV13 . CASSGPGGTYEQYF TGTGCCAGCAGCGGCCCAGGGGGCACCTACGAGCAGTACTTC
TRBD2 TRBJ2-1 TRBV14 . CASSISGEKGKFF TGTGCCAGCAGCATTAGCGGGGAAAAGGGAAAGTTCTTC
. TRBJ1-2 TRBV4-2 . CASSQGAGANYGYTF TGTGCCAGCAGCCAGGGGGCAGGGGCTAACTATGGCTACACCTTC
TRBD1 TRBJ1-3 TRBV3-1/TRBV3-2 . CASSQRTGPGNTIYF TGTGCCAGCAGCCAGCGGACAGGGCCCGGAAACACCATATATTTT
. TRBJ2-1 TRBV5-5 . CASSLTRSSYNEQFF TGTGCCAGCAGCTTGACCAGGAGCTCCTACAATGAGCAGTTCTTC
. TRBJ2-2 TRBV3-1/TRBV3-2 . CASSHLGGPKSAVAGELFF TGTGCCAGCAGCCACCTCGGGGGGCCGAAGTCAGCTGTGGCCGGGGAGCTGTTTTTT
. TRBJ1-2 TRBV29-1 few CSVLSDYGYTF TGCAGCGTTCTTTCAGACTATGGCTACACCTTC
. TRBJ1-1 TRBV6-5 . CASSYRRATEAFF TGTGCCAGCAGTTACCGGAGGGCCACTGAAGCTTTCTTT
. TRBJ1-6 TRBV7-6 few CASSYKDSYNSPLHF TGTGCCAGCAGCTACAAGGACAGTTATAATTCACCCCTCCACTTT
TRBD1 TRBJ1-5 TRBV16 few CASSLPGDRAYQPQHF TGTGCCAGCAGCCTCCCGGGGGACAGGGCTTATCAGCCCCAGCATTTT
. TRBJ2-5 TRBV5-6 . CASSLGTEGAGETQYF TGTGCCAGCAGCTTGGGTACCGAGGGGGCGGGGGAGACCCAGTACTTC
. TRBJ2-7 TRBV5-4 . CASSFVGGAYEQYF TGTGCCAGCAGCTTTGTCGGGGGAGCCTACGAGCAGTACTTC
. TRBJ1-1 TRBV6-5 . CASTIGAARTEAFF TGTGCCAGCACTATCGGGGCAGCAAGGACTGAAGCTTTCTTT
. TRBJ2-5 TRBV7-8 . CASSSRRARGFQETQYF TGTGCCAGCAGCTCACGGAGGGCCAGGGGCTTCCAAGAGACCCAGTACTTC
. TRBJ1-1 TRBV25-1 . CASSELTEAFF TGTGCCAGCAGTGAACTCACTGAAGCTTTCTTT
. TRBJ2-5 TRBV7-2 . CASSPRPLRDHTQYF TGTGCCAGCAGCCCCCGACCGTTAAGAGATCACACCCAGTACTTC
. TRBJ2-3 TRBV10-2 . CASSESGAEGDTQYF TGCGCCAGCAGTGAGTCGGGCGCTGAGGGAGATACGCAGTATTTT
. TRBJ2-7 TRBV10-1 once CASNERGQRAYEQYF TGCGCCAGCAACGAGAGAGGACAGCGAGCCTACGAGCAGTACTTC
. TRBJ2-1 TRBV7-2 few CASSLSMRSEQFF TGTGCCAGCAGCTTATCTATGCGAAGTGAGCAGTTCTTC
. TRBJ2-4 TRBV5-1 . CASSFDGSPENIQYF TGCGCCAGCAGCTTCGATGGGTCCCCGGAAAACATTCAGTACTTC
. TRBJ2-1 TRBV23-1 . CASSQGSRYNEQFF TGCGCCAGCAGTCAAGGCTCTAGATACAATGAGCAGTTCTTC
. TRBJ1-5 TRBV6-5 . CASGTDSAGNQPQHF TGTGCCAGCGGAACCGACAGCGCCGGCAATCAGCCCCAGCATTTT
TRBD1 TRBJ1-1 TRBV5-1 . CASSFPGSGGRAEAFF TGCGCCAGCAGCTTCCCTGGCTCAGGGGGCCGCGCTGAAGCTTTCTTT